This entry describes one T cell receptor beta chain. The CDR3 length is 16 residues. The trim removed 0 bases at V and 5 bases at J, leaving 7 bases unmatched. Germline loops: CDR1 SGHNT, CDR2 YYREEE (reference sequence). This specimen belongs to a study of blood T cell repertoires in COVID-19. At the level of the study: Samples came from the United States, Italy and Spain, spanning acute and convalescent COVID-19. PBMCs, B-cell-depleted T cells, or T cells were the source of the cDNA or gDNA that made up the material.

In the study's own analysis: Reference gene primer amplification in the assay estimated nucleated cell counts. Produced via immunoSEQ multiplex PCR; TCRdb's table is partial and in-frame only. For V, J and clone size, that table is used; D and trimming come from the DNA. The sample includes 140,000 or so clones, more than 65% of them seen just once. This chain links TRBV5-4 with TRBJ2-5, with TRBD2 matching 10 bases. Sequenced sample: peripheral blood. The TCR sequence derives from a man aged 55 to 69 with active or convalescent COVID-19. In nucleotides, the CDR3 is TGTGCCAGCAGCTTGGTTTCTAGCGGGAGTGTCGAGACCCAGTACTTC. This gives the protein CASSLVSSGSVETQYF. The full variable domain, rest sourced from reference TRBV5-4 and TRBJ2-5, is ETGVTQSPTHLIKTRGQQVTLRCSSQSGHNTVSWYQQALGQGPQFIFQYYREEENGRGNFPPRFSGLQFPNYSSELNVNALELDDSALYLCASSLVSSGSVETQYFGPGTRLLVL.